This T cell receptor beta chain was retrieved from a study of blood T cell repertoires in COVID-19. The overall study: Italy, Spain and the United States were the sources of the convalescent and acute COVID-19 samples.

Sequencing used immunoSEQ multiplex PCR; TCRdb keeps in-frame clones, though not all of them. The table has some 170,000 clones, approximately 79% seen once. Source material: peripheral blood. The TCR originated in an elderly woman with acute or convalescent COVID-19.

DNA of the CDR3: TGCGCCAGCAGCCCTTACCAGCGGGGGATTAGCACAGATACGCAGTATTTT. Residues: CASSPYQRGISTDTQYF. The J gene is TRBJ2-3, the V gene TRBV4-1; 8 bases line up with TRBD2. Losses at the gene ends were 4 bases for V and 0 bases for J; bases not matched to a gene: 9. The germline gives CDR1 MGHRA, CDR2 YSYEKL. This CDR3 has 17 amino acids.